Shown below are 20 T cell receptor beta chains from a single sample sequenced in a study of identifying expanded T cells in peripheral blood. Repertoires were generated with immunoSEQ multiplex PCR, while TCRdb's copy carries only in-frame clones and drops some. Among about 90,000 clones listed, approximately 83% were seen once. Material: blood. Receptors were obtained from a person aged 18 to 70 in good health.

The chain joins TRBV19 to TRBJ2-2, with TRBD2 as a possible D gene (6 bases). The CDR3 consists of 14 residues. Germline CDR1 is LNHDA and CDR2 is SQIVND (reference sequence). V was clipped by 4 bases and J by 7 bases, with 13 bases between them. CDR3 bases: TGTGCCAGTAGTACGGTCGGGAGTTACGGGGAGCTGTTTTTT. Amino acid sequence: CASSTVGSYGELFF.

The chain carries TRBV4-1 and TRBJ1-5; TRBD1 is a possible D gene (5 bases). CDR1 is MGHRA, CDR2 YSYEKL, per germline. V lost 5 bases and J lost 4, with 21 bases in between. The CDR3 covers 17 residues. This CDR3 is CASSSAGATGRNQPQHF. The CDR3 DNA reads TGCGCCAGCAGCTCAGCCGGGGCAACGGGAAGGAATCAGCCCCAGCATTTT.

This chain links TRBV29-1 with TRBJ1-1; the D gene is possibly TRBD1 (6 bases). Germline values: CDR1 SQVTM, CDR2 ANQGSEA. The ends were cut back, 2 bases at V and 1 base at J, with 11 bases in the middle. This CDR3 is 14 amino acids long. The CDR3 protein is CSVEYPRGNTEAFF. Here the CDR3 DNA reads TGCAGCGTTGAATACCCCAGGGGGAACACTGAAGCTTTCTTT.

The J gene is TRBJ2-1, the V gene TRBV7-2; TRBD1 or TRBD2 may be the D gene (5 bases each). V lost 0 bases, J lost 8 bases, and 14 bases lay in between. Per the germline V gene, CDR1 is SGHTA and CDR2 is FQGNSA. The CDR3 sequence is 15 residues long. CDR3: CASSLAGRLFHEQFF. CDR3 nucleotide sequence: TGTGCCAGCAGCTTAGCGGGACGGCTTTTTCATGAGCAGTTCTTC.

The chain recombines TRBV7-8 with TRBJ2-7; 8 nucleotides align to TRBD1. J was trimmed by 6 bases and V by 2 bases; bases with no gene match: 9. Germline V lookup: CDR1 SGHVS, CDR2 FQNEAQ. The CDR3 loop spans 15 amino acids. DNA of the CDR3: TGTGCCAGCAGCTTATCCGGGACAGGCCGGTTCGAGCAGTACTTC. Protein sequence: CASSLSGTGRFEQYF.

This clone appeared a few times. Additional DNA sequences in this sample encode the identical CDR3. The chain combines TRBV7-9 with TRBJ1-1; no firm D call. Germline CDR1 and CDR2: SEHNR and FQNEAQ (reference sequence). This CDR3 is 13 amino acids long. Deletions cut 1 base from V and 0 bases from J, with 3 bases between. The CDR3 DNA is TGTGCCAGCAGCTTAGACATGAACACTGAAGCTTTCTTT. Translation: CASSLDMNTEAFF.

The chain links TRBV30 to TRBJ1-1; D is uncertain. Germline CDR1 reads GTSNPN; CDR2 reads SVGIG (reference sequence). This CDR3 spans 15 amino acids. Trimming removed 2 bases from V and 1 base from J, with 14 bases in between. The CDR3, as DNA: TGTGCCTGGAGTCCCTTGTCCCTCGAGAACACTGAAGCTTTCTTT. Protein sequence: CAWSPLSLENTEAFF.

The rearrangement uses TRBV7-2 and TRBJ2-7; D may be TRBD1 or TRBD2 (5 bases each). Germline CDR1 reads SGHTA; CDR2 reads FQGNSA. Trimming stripped 4 bases from V and 1 base from J, with 11 bases between. This CDR3 contains 14 residues. CDR3 in DNA: TGTGCCAGCAGCTCCGGGACCCTTTCCTACGAGCAGTACTTC. This translates into CASSSGTLSYEQYF.

The chain is built from TRBV19 and TRBJ1-1; maybe TRBD1 (6 bases). Between the trimmed V and J ends, which lost 9 bases and 5 bases, there was a span of 19 bases. Looked up from germline, CDR1 is LNHDA and CDR2 is SQIVND (reference sequence). The CDR3 contains 14 residues. The CDR3, as DNA: TGTGCCAGCCGTGCACCCTACAGGGATACTGAAGCTTTCTTT. This translates into CASRAPYRDTEAFF.

The chain couples TRBV27 to TRBJ2-2; D is unresolved. V lost 2 bases to trimming and J lost 6 bases, with 10 bases between them. CDR1 and CDR2 from the germline V gene are MNHEY and SMNVEV (reference sequence). CDR3 length: 14 residues. CDR3: CASSLVSQAGELFF. The CDR3, as DNA: TGTGCCAGCAGTTTAGTATCCCAGGCCGGGGAGCTGTTTTTT.

The chain carries TRBV25-1 and TRBJ2-1, with D tentatively TRBD1 (5 bases). Germline V CDR1 and CDR2: MGHDK, SYGVNS. V shed 8 bases and J shed 7 bases, with 15 bases lying between them. There are 13 residues in the CDR3. CDR3 in DNA: TGTGCCAGCGCAAAAACAGGATTGAATGAGCAGTTCTTC. Translated, it gives CASAKTGLNEQFF.

CDR3 residues: CASSLDGPGQGAKNIQYF. The CDR3 nucleotides are TGTGCCAGCAGCTTAGACGGACCGGGACAGGGGGCCAAAAACATTCAGTACTTC. This chain connects TRBV11-3 to TRBJ2-4; 10 bases line up with TRBD1. CDR3 length: 18 residues. Germline CDR1 and CDR2: SGHNT and YENEEA. J gave up 1 base and V 0 bases, and 6 bases lay outside the gene matches.

The chain employs TRBV9 and TRBJ2-7, with TRBD1 matching 7 bases. The germline CDR1 and CDR2 sequences are SGDLS and YYNGEE. J gave up 5 bases and V 0 bases, and 8 bases lay outside the gene matches. This CDR3 comprises 15 residues. The CDR3 nucleotides read TGTGCCAGCAGCGTAGCGGGACAGTTTTATAACGAGCAGTACTTC. Translated, it gives CASSVAGQFYNEQYF.

This chain joins TRBV7-8 and TRBJ2-7; TRBD1 matches 9 bases. The CDR3 loop spans 16 amino acids. Losses at the gene ends were 4 bases for V and 1 base for J; bases not matched to a gene: 8. The V gene's germline CDR1 is SGHVS and CDR2 FQNEAQ. Here the CDR3 DNA reads TGTGCCAGCAGCTCGGGACGACAGGGGGTATCCTACGAGCAGTACTTC. It codes for CASSSGRQGVSYEQYF.

This clone was observed once. This rearrangement joins TRBV29-1 to TRBJ2-5, with 10 bases aligning to TRBD2. The CDR3 spans 13 residues. With 5 bases clipped from V and 5 bases from J, the junction kept 5 bases outside the gene matches. Germline values: CDR1 SQVTM, CDR2 ANQGSEA. The CDR3 DNA sequence: TGCAGCGTTAGCGGGGGGGACTTGGAGACCCAGTACTTC. Encoded protein: CSVSGGDLETQYF.

The chain employs TRBV5-1 and TRBJ1-3; D may be TRBD1 (5 bases). Germline V gives CDR1 SGHRS, CDR2 YFSETQ. V lost 0 bases to trimming and J lost 2 bases, with 12 bases between them. The length of the CDR3 is 16 residues. The CDR3 DNA reads as TGCGCCAGCAGCTTGGATCCCCAGGGAACTGGAAACACCATATATTTT. It specifies CASSLDPQGTGNTIYF.

This chain connects TRBV4-1 to TRBJ1-2; D might be TRBD1 (6 bases). V was pared by 0 bases and J by 8 bases, with 25 bases between. Per the germline V gene, CDR1 is MGHRA and CDR2 is YSYEKL. The CDR3 consists of 18 residues. The CDR3 DNA follows: TGCGCCAGCAGCCAAGAATACGGAAGGAAACCGGGACAAGGCGGCTACACCTTC. It codes for CASSQEYGRKPGQGGYTF.

The V gene is TRBV19, the J gene TRBJ1-1; possibly TRBD1 for D (5 bases). CDR1 and CDR2 from the germline V gene are LNHDA and SQIVND (reference sequence). V was pared by 0 bases and J by 0 bases, with 8 bases between. The CDR3 is 15 residues long. CDR3 nucleotides: TGTGCCAGTAGTATAGACCCAGGGATGAACACTGAAGCTTTCTTT. Its protein is CASSIDPGMNTEAFF. Full variable domain (outside the CDR3, taken from reference TRBV19 and TRBJ1-1): DGGITQSPKYLFRKEGQNVTLSCEQNLNHDAMYWYRQDPGQGLRLIYYSQIVNDFQKGDIAEGYSVSREKKESFPLTVTSAQKNPTAFYLCASSIDPGMNTEAFFGQGTRLTVV.

This clone was seen just once. This chain connects TRBV6-5 to TRBJ1-1, with 10 bases identical to TRBD1. CDR1 and CDR2 from the germline V gene are MNHEY and SVGAGI. After removal of 4 bases from V and 4 bases from J, the junction contained 9 bases not matched to a gene. The CDR3 spans 16 residues. The CDR3 sequence is CASSSIPGQGSTEAFF. The CDR3, as DNA: TGTGCCAGCAGTTCAATTCCGGGACAGGGGAGCACTGAAGCTTTCTTT.

The CDR3 region is CASSSWTRITETQYF. The CDR3, as DNA: TGCGCCAGCAGCTCGTGGACAAGAATAACGGAGACCCAGTACTTC. The rearrangement uses TRBV5-1 and TRBJ2-5; D perhaps matches TRBD1 (5 bases). V lost 3 bases and J lost 5, with 17 bases in between. CDR1 SGHRS and CDR2 YFSETQ come from the germline V gene. The length of the CDR3 is 15 residues.